This section outlines one TCR beta chain sequence together with its context. How the authors handled the data: Estimated nucleated cell counts came from reference gene primer amplification. TCRdb's table, derived via immunoSEQ multiplex PCR, lists solely in-frame clones and lacks some. V and J calls and clone size follow that table, whereas D and trimming were derived from the DNA. The sample gives about 300,000 clones, about 91% of which show up once; under 2% is in the top ten. CDR3 length: 16 residues. Germline CDR1 is GTSNPN and CDR2 is SVGIG (reference sequence). V lost 3 bases and J lost 9, with 21 bases in between. This specimen comes from a study of blood T cell repertoires in COVID-19. About the research overall: The study drew acute and convalescent COVID-19 samples from the United States, Italy and Spain. PBMCs, B-cell-depleted T cells, or T cells were the source of the cDNA or gDNA that made up the material.

The sequence was collected from a young woman with COVID-19, enrolled during active disease. The chain recombines TRBV30 with TRBJ1-6; D is perhaps TRBD1 (6 bases). Sequencing was performed on peripheral blood. The CDR3 loop reads CAWRDFGRGGSSPLHF. The CDR3 region has the DNA TGTGCCTGGAGGGATTTCGGCCGGGGGGGCAGTTCACCCCTCCACTTT.